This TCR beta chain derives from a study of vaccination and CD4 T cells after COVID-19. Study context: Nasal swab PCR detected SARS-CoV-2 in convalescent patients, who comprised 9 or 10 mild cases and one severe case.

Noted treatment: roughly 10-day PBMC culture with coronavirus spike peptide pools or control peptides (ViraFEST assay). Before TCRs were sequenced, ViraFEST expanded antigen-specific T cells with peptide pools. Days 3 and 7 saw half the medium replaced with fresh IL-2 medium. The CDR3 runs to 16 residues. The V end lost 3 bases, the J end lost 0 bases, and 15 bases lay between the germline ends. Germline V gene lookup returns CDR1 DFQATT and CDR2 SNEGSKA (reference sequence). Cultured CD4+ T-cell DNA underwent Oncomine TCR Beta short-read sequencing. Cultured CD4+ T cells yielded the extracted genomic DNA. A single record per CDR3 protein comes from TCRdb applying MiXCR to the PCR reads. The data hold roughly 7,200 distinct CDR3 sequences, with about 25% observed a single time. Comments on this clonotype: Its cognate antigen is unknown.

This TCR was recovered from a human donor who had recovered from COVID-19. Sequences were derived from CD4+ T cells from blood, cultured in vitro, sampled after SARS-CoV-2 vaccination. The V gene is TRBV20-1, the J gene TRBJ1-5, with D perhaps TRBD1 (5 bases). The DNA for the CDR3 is TGCAGTGCTAGCCGCCGGGACTTCTATAGCAATCAGCCCCAGCATTTT. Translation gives CSASRRDFYSNQPQHF.